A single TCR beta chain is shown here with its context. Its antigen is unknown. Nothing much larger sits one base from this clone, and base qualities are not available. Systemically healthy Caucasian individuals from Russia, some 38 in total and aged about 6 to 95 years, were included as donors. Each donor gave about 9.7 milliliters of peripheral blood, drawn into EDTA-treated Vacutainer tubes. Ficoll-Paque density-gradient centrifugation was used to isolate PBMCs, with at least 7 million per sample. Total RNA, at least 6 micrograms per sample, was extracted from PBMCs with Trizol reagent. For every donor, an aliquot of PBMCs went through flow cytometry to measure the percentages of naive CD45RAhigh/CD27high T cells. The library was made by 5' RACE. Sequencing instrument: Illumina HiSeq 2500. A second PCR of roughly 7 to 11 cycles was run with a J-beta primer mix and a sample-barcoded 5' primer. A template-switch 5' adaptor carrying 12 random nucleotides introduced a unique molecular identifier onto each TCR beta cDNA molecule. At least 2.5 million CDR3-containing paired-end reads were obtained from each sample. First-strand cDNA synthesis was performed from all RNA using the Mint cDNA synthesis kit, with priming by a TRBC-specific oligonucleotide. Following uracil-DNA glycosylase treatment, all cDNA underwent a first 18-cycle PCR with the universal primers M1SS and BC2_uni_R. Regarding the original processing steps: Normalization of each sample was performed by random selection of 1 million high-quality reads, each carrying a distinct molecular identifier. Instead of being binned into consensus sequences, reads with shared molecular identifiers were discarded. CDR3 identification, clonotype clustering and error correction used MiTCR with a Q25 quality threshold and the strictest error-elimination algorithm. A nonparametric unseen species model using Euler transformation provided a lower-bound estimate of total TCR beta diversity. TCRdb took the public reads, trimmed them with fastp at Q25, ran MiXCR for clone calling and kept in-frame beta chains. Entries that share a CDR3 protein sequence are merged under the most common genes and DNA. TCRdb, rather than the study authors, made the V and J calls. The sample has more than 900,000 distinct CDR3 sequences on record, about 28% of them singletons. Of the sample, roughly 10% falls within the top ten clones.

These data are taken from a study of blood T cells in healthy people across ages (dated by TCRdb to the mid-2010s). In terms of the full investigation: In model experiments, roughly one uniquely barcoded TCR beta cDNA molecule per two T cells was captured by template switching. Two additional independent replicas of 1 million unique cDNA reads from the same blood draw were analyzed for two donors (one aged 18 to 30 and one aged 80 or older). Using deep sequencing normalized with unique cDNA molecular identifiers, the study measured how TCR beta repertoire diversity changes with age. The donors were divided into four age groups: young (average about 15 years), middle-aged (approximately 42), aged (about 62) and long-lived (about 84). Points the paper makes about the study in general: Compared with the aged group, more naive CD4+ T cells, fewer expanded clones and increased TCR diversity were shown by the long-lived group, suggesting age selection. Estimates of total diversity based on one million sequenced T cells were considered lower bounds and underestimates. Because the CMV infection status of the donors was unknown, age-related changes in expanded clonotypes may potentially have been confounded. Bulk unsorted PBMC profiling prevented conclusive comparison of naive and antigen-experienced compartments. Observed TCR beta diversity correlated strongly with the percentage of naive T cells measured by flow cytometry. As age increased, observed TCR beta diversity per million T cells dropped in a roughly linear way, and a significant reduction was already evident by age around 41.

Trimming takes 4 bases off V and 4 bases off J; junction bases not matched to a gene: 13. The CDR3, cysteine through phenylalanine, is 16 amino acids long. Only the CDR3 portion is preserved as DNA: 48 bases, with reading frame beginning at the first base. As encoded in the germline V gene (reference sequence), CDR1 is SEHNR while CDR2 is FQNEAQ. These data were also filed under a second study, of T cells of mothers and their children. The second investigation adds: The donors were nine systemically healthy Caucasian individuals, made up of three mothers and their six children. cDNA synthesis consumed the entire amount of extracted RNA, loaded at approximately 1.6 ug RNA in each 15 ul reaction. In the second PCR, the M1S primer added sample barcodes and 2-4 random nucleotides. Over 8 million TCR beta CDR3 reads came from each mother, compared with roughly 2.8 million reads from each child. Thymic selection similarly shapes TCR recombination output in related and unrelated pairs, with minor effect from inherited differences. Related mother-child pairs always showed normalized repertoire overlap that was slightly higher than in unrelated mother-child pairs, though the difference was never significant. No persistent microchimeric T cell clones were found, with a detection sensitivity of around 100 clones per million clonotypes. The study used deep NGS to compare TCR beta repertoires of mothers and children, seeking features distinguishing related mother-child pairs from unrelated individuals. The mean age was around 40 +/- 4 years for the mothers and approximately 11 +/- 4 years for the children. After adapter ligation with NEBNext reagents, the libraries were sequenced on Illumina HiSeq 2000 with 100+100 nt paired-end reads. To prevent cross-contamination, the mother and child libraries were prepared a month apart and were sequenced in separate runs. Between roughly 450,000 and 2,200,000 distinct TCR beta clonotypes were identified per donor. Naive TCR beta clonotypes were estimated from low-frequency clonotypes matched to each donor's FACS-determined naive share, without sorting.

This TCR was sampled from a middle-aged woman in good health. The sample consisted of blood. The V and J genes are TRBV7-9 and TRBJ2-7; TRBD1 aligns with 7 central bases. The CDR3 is CASSSRLGQEWYEQYF. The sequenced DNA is TGTGCCAGCAGCTCTCGTTTAGGACAGGAGTGGTACGAGCAGTACTTC.